Presented here are 21 T cell receptor beta chains from one specimen sequenced in a study of T cell responses to AZD1222 COVID-19 vaccine. The repertoire was sequenced with immunoSEQ multiplex PCR; TCRdb's copy has only in-frame clones and lacks some. Of some 150,000 clones in the sample, 85% to 90% were seen once. The material sequenced was peripheral blood, taken 28 days after the second AZD1222 dose. The receptor source for this set is an adult who received the AZD1222 COVID-19 vaccine.

The chain is built from TRBV6-2 or TRBV6-3 and TRBJ1-2, with D possibly matching TRBD1 (5 bases). The CDR3 totals 13 residues. Germline CDR1 MNHEY, CDR2 SVGEGT. Trimming cost V 5 bases and J 4 bases, with 11 bases left between them. The CDR3 protein is CASSPTDSYGYTF. The CDR3 nucleotides read TGTGCCAGCAGTCCGACAGATTCCTATGGCTACACCTTC.

The gene calls are TRBV4-3 and TRBJ1-3; D perhaps matches TRBD1 (5 bases). Germline lookup yields CDR1 LGHNA and CDR2 YSLEER. There are 15 residues in the CDR3. Between the trimmed V and J ends, which lost 0 bases and 0 bases, there was a span of 6 bases. The CDR3 DNA sequence: TGCGCCAGCAGCCAAGAAGGGGTCTCTGGAAACACCATATATTTT. It codes for CASSQEGVSGNTIYF.

J is TRBJ2-2 and V is TRBV5-1; 8 nucleotides agree with TRBD1. The CDR3 has 15 residues. With V trimmed by 2 bases and J by 5 bases, 5 bases remained unmatched. Germline V gives CDR1 SGHRS, CDR2 YFSETQ. The CDR3 loop is CASSLNGQGTGELFF. CDR3 DNA sequence: TGCGCCAGCAGCTTAAACGGACAGGGAACCGGGGAGCTGTTTTTT.

The chain uses TRBV30 and TRBJ1-2, with a tentative D call TRBD1 (6 bases). CDR1 GTSNPN and CDR2 SVGIG come from the germline V gene (reference sequence). The CDR3 has 11 residues. Trimming cost V 5 bases and J 6 bases, with 10 bases left between them. The CDR3 region is CAWGQLNGYTF. CDR3 DNA sequence: TGTGCCTGGGGACAGCTCAATGGCTACACCTTC.

The chain joins TRBV3-1 (or the pseudogene TRBV3-2) to TRBJ1-1; no reliable D call. The V and J ends lost 4 bases and 8 bases respectively, with 8 bases between them. This CDR3 contains 11 residues. The germline CDR1 and CDR2 sequences are LGHDT and YNNKEL (reference sequence). The CDR3 is CASSRAGEAFF. The CDR3, as DNA: TGTGCCAGCAGCCGGGCGGGAGAAGCTTTCTTT.

The chain links TRBV5-6 to TRBJ1-1; a possible D gene is TRBD1 (5 bases). The CDR3 loop spans 14 amino acids. Germline V gene lookup returns CDR1 SGHDT and CDR2 YYEEEE. Trimming pared 4 bases from V and 1 base from J, leaving 11 bases between. The CDR3 nucleotides read TGTGCCAGCAGCGTAGACAGAAGGAACACTGAAGCTTTCTTT. This sequence encodes CASSVDRRNTEAFF. Supplemented by reference TRBV5-6 and TRBJ1-1, the full variable domain reads DAGVTQSPTHLIKTRGQQVTLRCSPKSGHDTVSWYQQALGQGPQFIFQYYEEEERQRGNFPDRFSGHQFPNYSSELNVNALLLGDSALYLCASSVDRRNTEAFFGQGTRLTVV.

The rearrangement joins TRBV2 to TRBJ1-1; the D gene is possibly TRBD1 (5 bases). CDR1 is SNHLY and CDR2 is FYNNEI in the germline V gene. Trimming left V 9 bases short and J 0 bases short, with 11 bases between. This CDR3 is built from 13 residues. CDR3 DNA: TGTGCCAGAGTTGACAGCATGAACACTGAAGCTTTCTTT. This gives the protein CARVDSMNTEAFF.

The genes are TRBV27 and TRBJ1-4, with D maybe TRBD1 (6 bases). The length of the CDR3 is 15 residues. Germline CDR1 reads MNHEY; CDR2 reads SMNVEV (reference sequence). V gave up 2 bases and J gave up 5 bases, with 12 bases separating them. The CDR3, as DNA: TGTGCCAGCAGTTTACGCAGGGGACAAAATGAAAAACTGTTTTTT. It codes for CASSLRRGQNEKLFF.

This clone occurred once. The chain links TRBV3-1 (or the pseudogene TRBV3-2) to TRBJ1-2; no clear D. The V and J ends lost 3 bases and 6 bases respectively, with 20 bases between them. The CDR3 has 16 amino acids. Germline V CDR1 and CDR2: LGHDT, YNNKEL (reference sequence). The CDR3 region has the DNA TGTGCCAGCAGCCATCCTCTTCCTGTGGGCCAGGATGGCTACACCTTC. It encodes CASSHPLPVGQDGYTF.

In its sample, this clone was seen a few times. V gene TRBV18 combines with J gene TRBJ2-7; D remains unclear. The V and J ends lost 5 bases and 1 base respectively, with 6 bases between them. The germline V gene has CDR1 KGHSH and CDR2 LQKENI. This CDR3 comprises 12 residues. CDR3 sequence: CASSVESYEQYF. The CDR3 bases are TGTGCCAGCTCAGTAGAGTCCTACGAGCAGTACTTC.

The chain employs TRBV10-1 and TRBJ2-1, with D perhaps matching TRBD2 (6 bases). The CDR3 has 20 residues. Germline CDR1 reads WNHNN; CDR2 reads SYGVQD (reference sequence). The V end lost 1 base, the J end lost 0 bases, and 22 bases lay between the germline ends. The CDR3 here is CASSELISDGLSSSYNEQFF. CDR3 DNA: TGCGCCAGCAGTGAGTTAATCAGTGACGGACTAAGCAGCTCCTACAATGAGCAGTTCTTC.

The chain joins TRBV9 to TRBJ2-3; D is undetermined. The germline V and J ends were trimmed by 2 bases and 3 bases, with 13 bases remaining between them. This CDR3 is built from 15 residues. CDR1 SGDLS and CDR2 YYNGEE come from the germline V gene. The CDR3 sequence is CASSVGPVRTDTQYF. The DNA for the CDR3 is TGTGCCAGCAGCGTCGGTCCGGTGAGGACAGATACGCAGTATTTT.

In this sample, this clone turned up a few times. The chain uses TRBV5-4 and TRBJ1-2, with D possibly TRBD1 on 6 matching bases. Germline-derived CDR1 and CDR2 are SGHNT and YYREEE (reference sequence). This CDR3 is built from 13 residues. V lost 10 bases and J 7 bases, leaving 20 bases between the germline ends. CDR3 nucleotide sequence: TGTGCCGGAAAGGGGGGGCTTGAGGTTGGCTACACCTTC. Amino acids: CAGKGGLEVGYTF.

CDR3 sequence: CASSLGLAGSTRDGELFF. CDR3 nucleotide sequence: TGCGCCAGCAGCTTGGGACTAGCGGGGTCAACCAGGGACGGGGAGCTGTTTTTT. J is TRBJ2-2 and V is TRBV5-1, with 11 bases fitting TRBD2. CDR1 is SGHRS and CDR2 is YFSETQ in the germline V gene. The J segment lost 7 bases and the V segment lost 0 bases, leaving 11 bases of the junction unmatched. The CDR3 totals 18 residues.

This chain uses TRBV7-2 with TRBJ1-1; the D is unclear. CDR3 size: 17 residues. Per the germline V gene, CDR1 is SGHTA and CDR2 is FQGNSA. The V and J ends lost 2 bases and 2 bases respectively, with 18 bases between them. CDR3: CASSLKDHAGGNTEAFF. For the CDR3, the DNA is TGTGCCAGCAGCTTAAAGGACCACGCGGGCGGAAACACTGAAGCTTTCTTT.

The J gene is TRBJ2-1, the V gene TRBV6-1; tentative D call: TRBD1 (7 bases). The germline V gene encodes CDR1 MNHNS and CDR2 SASEGT. The CDR3 loop spans 15 amino acids. Trimming took off 2 bases at V and 7 bases at J, with 15 bases between the two ends. CDR3 coding DNA: TGTGCCAGCAGTGAATGGAGACAGGGACTTAATGAGCAGTTCTTC. Translation gives CASSEWRQGLNEQFF.

The chain joins TRBV5-8 to TRBJ2-5; D remains unclear. V shed 4 bases and J shed 4 bases, with 11 bases lying between them. Germline V gene data show CDR1 as SGHTS and CDR2 as YDEGEE. The CDR3 is made up of 13 amino acids. The CDR3 loop is CASSRPLGETQYF. CDR3 nucleotides: TGTGCCAGCAGCCGGCCGCTCGGAGAGACCCAGTACTTC.

The chain recombines TRBV6-1 with TRBJ1-4, with 8 positions matching TRBD1. This CDR3 has 15 residues. Germline CDR1 MNHNS, CDR2 SASEGT. Germline trimming cut 0 bases from V and 8 bases from J; bases unmatched to any gene: 5. The CDR3 nucleotides read TGTGCCAGCAGTGAAGCCGGGACAGGACGCGAAAAACTGTTTTTT. As protein: CASSEAGTGREKLFF.

A few counts support this clone. V and J are TRBV9 and TRBJ2-1; D call uncertain. The CDR3 consists of 12 residues. Germline loops: CDR1 SGDLS, CDR2 YYNGEE. Trimming stripped 0 bases from V and 8 bases from J, with 6 bases between. Written as DNA, the CDR3 is TGTGCCAGCAGCGTAGCATCTCATGAGCAGTTCTTC. Translated, it gives CASSVASHEQFF.

The chain joins TRBV6-1 to TRBJ1-1; D might be TRBD1 (5 bases). Trimming left V 1 base short and J 0 bases short, with 6 bases between. Germline CDR1 is MNHNS and CDR2 is SASEGT. The CDR3 consists of 14 residues. In DNA, the CDR3 is TGTGCCAGCAGTGAAGAGGGGTTGAACACTGAAGCTTTCTTT. Encoded protein: CASSEEGLNTEAFF.

The chain couples TRBV5-5 to TRBJ2-1, with D possibly matching TRBD2 (5 bases). This CDR3 comprises 16 residues. Germline assignment: CDR1 SGHKS and CDR2 YYEKEE (reference sequence). V dropped 2 bases and J dropped 1 base, with 13 bases sitting between them. DNA of the CDR3: TGTGCCAGCAGCTTTAGCAGCGGCGAGTCCTACAATGAGCAGTTCTTC. Residues: CASSFSSGESYNEQFF.